The rows below give T cell receptor beta chains drawn from one sample of a study of T-cell reconstitution after alpha-beta-depleted transplantation in children. In TCRdb, the PCR reads were re-called with MiXCR into one record per CDR3 protein. The table lists about 500,000 distinct CDR3 sequences, 30% to 35% of them singletons, with around 2.3% in the top ten. Sequenced material: PBMCs from the stem cell graft donor, taken from the stem cell graft. The receptor set was obtained from a human donor who donated a stem cell graft to a child with aplastic anemia. CDR3s include the opening cysteine and the closing phenylalanine or tryptophan. D genes are given only for firm matches. Some rows have no size entry. The others give once, few or many, or a class for an expanded clone.

TRBJ1-6 | TRBV7-2 | . | . | 13 | TGTGCCAGCAGCTCCGTCAAGATTTCACCCCTCCACTTT | CASSSVKISPLHF
TRBJ2-5 | TRBV20-1 | few | TRBD1 | 13 | TGCAGTGCAAGCCTGACAGGGAGAGAGACCCAGTACTTC | CSASLTGRETQYF
TRBJ2-2 | TRBV7-3 | few | . | 15 | TGTGCCAGCAGCCCTTCCCTCAAAGGCACCGGGGAGCTGTTTTTT | CASSPSLKGTGELFF
TRBJ2-7 | TRBV9 | few | TRBD1 | 14 | TGTGCCAGCAGCGTGGGACAGTGGGACAGCGAGCAGTACTTC | CASSVGQWDSEQYF
TRBJ2-1 | TRBV7-8 | few | . | 13 | TGTGCCAGCAGCTTTGGGAAAGACAATGAGCAGTTCTTC | CASSFGKDNEQFF
TRBJ1-1 | TRBV20-1 | few | TRBD1 | 13 | TGCAGTGCGGGGACAGGTCGGACCACTGAAGCTTTCTTT | CSAGTGRTTEAFF
TRBJ1-1 | TRBV25-1 | . | . | 17 | TGTGCCAGCAGTGTCGCATTGGGTAAGGGGGTGATTACTGAAGCTTTCTTT | CASSVALGKGVITEAFF
TRBJ1-1 | TRBV19 | . | TRBD1 | 14 | TGTGCCAGTAGTATTGGGGACAGGGGCACTGAAGCTTTCTTT | CASSIGDRGTEAFF
TRBJ2-2 | TRBV7-6 | few | . | 12 | TGTGCCAGCAGCTTAGCTCTCGGGGAGCTGTTTTTT | CASSLALGELFF
TRBJ2-5 | TRBV13 | once | . | 14 | TGTGCCAGCAGCCTTACCCCGGGGCCGGAGACCCAGTACTTC | CASSLTPGPETQYF
TRBJ2-1 | TRBV27 | . | . | 12 | TGTGCCAGCAGGCTGACGGGTAATGAGCAGTTCTTC | CASRLTGNEQFF
TRBJ1-1 | TRBV2 | few | . | 14 | TGTGCCAGCAGTGTCCGGACATTGAACACTGAAGCTTTCTTT | CASSVRTLNTEAFF
TRBJ2-1 | TRBV7-3 | . | . | 14 | TGTGCCAGCAGCGTCATCGGGCTTAGGGATGAGCAGTTCTTC | CASSVIGLRDEQFF
TRBJ1-1 | TRBV12-3/TRBV12-4 | . | . | 15 | TGTGCCAGCACCGGACCTTTGAATGGAATGACTGAAGCTTTCTTT | CASTGPLNGMTEAFF
TRBJ1-1 | TRBV11-2 | . | . | 15 | TGTGCCAGCAGCTTAGACTCCAGGGAGGACACTGAAGCTTTCTTT | CASSLDSREDTEAFF
TRBJ2-5 | TRBV20-1 | . | TRBD2 | 15 | TGCAGTGCTAGTGCGGGGGGAGGGCCCGGGGAGACCCAGTACTTC | CSASAGGGPGETQYF
TRBJ2-1 | TRBV25-1 | . | . | 13 | TGTGCCACCTTAGGGCCAGTTAACAATGAGCAGTTCTTC | CATLGPVNNEQFF
TRBJ1-1 | TRBV20-1 | few | . | 13 | TGCAGTGCTAGCAAGGTTATGAACACTGAAGCTTTCTTT | CSASKVMNTEAFF
TRBJ2-7 | TRBV12-3/TRBV12-4 | . | . | 13 | TGTGCCAGCAGTTTAGAGGGGTTGGCCGAGCAGTACTTC | CASSLEGLAEQYF
TRBJ2-2 | TRBV4-2 | few | . | 15 | TGTGCCAGCAGCCAAGATATGATGGGGAACGGGGAGCTGTTTTTT | CASSQDMMGNGELFF
TRBJ2-2 | TRBV24-1 | few | . | 14 | TGTGCCACCAGTGGGCCCGGGTGGGCCGGGGAGCTGTTTTTT | CATSGPGWAGELFF
TRBJ2-3 | TRBV20-1 | few | . | 12 | TGCAGTGTTAACACCGCGGGGGATACGCAGTATTTT | CSVNTAGDTQYF
TRBJ2-3 | TRBV7-2 | few | . | 13 | TGTGCCAGCAGCTTTATTCACACAGATACGCAGTATTTT | CASSFIHTDTQYF
TRBJ1-2 | TRBV20-1 | . | . | 14 | TGCAGTGCTAGCACGGAACAAGGGGAATATGGCTACACCTTC | CSASTEQGEYGYTF
TRBJ2-5 | TRBV18 | . | . | 15 | TGTGCCAGCTCACGACGCCGGCAGGGCCAAGAGACCCAGTACTTC | CASSRRRQGQETQYF